The 17 T cell receptor beta chains listed next were all sequenced from one sample in a study of CD8 T cells in Susac syndrome. Reverse transcription of about 0.5 to 1 ug RNA used random hexamers. TCRdb called the immunoSEQ multiplex PCR reads again in MiXCR, with one record for every CDR3 protein. The repertoire includes about 430,000 distinct CDR3 sequences, approximately 85% of them detected once, and roughly 0.1% sits in the top ten. Sequencing input: CD8+ T cells from PBMCs. These receptors originate from a human donor with multiple sclerosis.

V gene TRBV27 combines with J gene TRBJ2-2; 12 bases are shared with TRBD2. This CDR3 is built from 16 residues. After removal of 5 bases from V and 1 base from J, the junction contained 2 bases not matched to a gene. Germline CDR1 MNHEY, CDR2 SMNVEV (reference sequence). The CDR3 here is CASSPLAGGNTGELFF. The CDR3 nucleotides read TGTGCCAGCAGTCCACTAGCGGGAGGGAACACCGGGGAGCTGTTTTTT.

This clonotype was seen only once. This chain links TRBV11-2 with TRBJ2-2, with D unresolved. Trimming removed 5 bases from V and 6 bases from J, with 10 bases in between. The CDR3 runs to 13 residues. CDR1 is SGHAT, CDR2 FQNNGV, per germline. CDR3 bases: TGTGCCAGCAGCGCGGACCCCCCCGGGGAGCTGTTTTTT. Translation: CASSADPPGELFF.

This clonotype came up a few times. The CDR3 DNA sequence: TGTGCCAGCAGTTTATCTGGGGGCGAGCAGTACTTC. The encoded protein is CASSLSGGEQYF. The chain joins TRBV28 to TRBJ2-7; D might be TRBD1 or TRBD2, each matching 5 bases. CDR1 is MDHEN, CDR2 SYDVKM, per germline. Trimming pared 1 base from V and 6 bases from J, leaving 7 bases between. The CDR3 contains 12 residues.

The chain combines TRBV5-6 with TRBJ2-7, with D perhaps TRBD1 (6 bases). V lost 4 bases, J lost 0 bases, and 23 bases lay in between. From germline, CDR1 is SGHDT and CDR2 YYEEEE. The CDR3 totals 18 residues. The CDR3 loop reads CASSRPLAGALASYEQYF. As DNA, the CDR3 is TGTGCCAGCAGCCGCCCCTTGGCAGGGGCCCTAGCCTCCTACGAGCAGTACTTC.

V and J are TRBV30 and TRBJ2-7; D gene unclear. This CDR3 has 12 residues. Trimming stripped 2 bases from V and 3 bases from J, with 8 bases between. From germline, CDR1 is GTSNPN and CDR2 SVGIG (reference sequence). The CDR3 is CAWSPNFYEQYF. CDR3 DNA sequence: TGTGCCTGGAGTCCAAACTTCTACGAGCAGTACTTC.

The chain combines TRBV28 with TRBJ1-4; D remains unclear. There are 16 residues in the CDR3. Germline CDR1 reads MDHEN; CDR2 reads SYDVKM. V was trimmed by 7 bases and J by 0 bases, leaving 15 bases between them. The CDR3 spells CASTEGGETTNEKLFF. The CDR3 DNA reads as TGTGCCAGCACCGAGGGAGGAGAAACAACTAATGAAAAACTGTTTTTT.

As DNA, the CDR3 is TGCGCCAGCAGCCAAGCCCTGGACAGGGTCGTGAATGAGCAGTTCTTC. Protein: CASSQALDRVVNEQFF. The chain has TRBV4-1 and TRBJ2-1, with 8 bases aligning to TRBD1. Unmatched junction bases numbered 9, after V lost 1 base and J lost 7 bases. Germline V gene data show CDR1 as MGHRA and CDR2 as YSYEKL. The CDR3 is made up of 16 amino acids.

The gene calls are TRBV6-6 and TRBJ2-4; 10 bases line up with TRBD2. The germline gives CDR1 MNHNY, CDR2 SVGAGI (reference sequence). V trimming: 11 bases; J trimming: 7 bases; junction bases outside the gene matches: 11. This CDR3 is 14 amino acids long. CDR3 DNA: TGTGCCGTTGGAGCGGGGGGGCCCGAGAACATTCAGTACTTC. It codes for CAVGAGGPENIQYF.

J is TRBJ1-1 and V is TRBV15; D not certain. CDR3 length: 14 amino acids. V lost 3 bases and J 1 base, leaving 9 bases between the germline ends. Germline assignment: CDR1 LNHNV and CDR2 YYDKDF (reference sequence). The CDR3 here is CATSRARANTEAFF. The CDR3 DNA is TGTGCCACCAGCAGGGCCCGGGCGAACACTGAAGCTTTCTTT.

The chain joins TRBV7-9 to TRBJ2-5; 7 nucleotides align to TRBD1. Per germline, CDR1 SEHNR and CDR2 FQNEAQ (reference sequence). This CDR3 is 14 amino acids long. The V and J ends lost 5 bases and 2 bases, in that order; junction bases with no gene match: 5. In DNA, the CDR3 is TGTGCCAGCAGCCCCCGACAGGGTCAAGAGACCCAGTACTTC. Translation: CASSPRQGQETQYF.

The chain recombines TRBV27 with TRBJ2-1, with D unresolved. The CDR3 is made up of 16 amino acids. V was trimmed by 6 bases and J by 0 bases, leaving 15 bases between them. Per germline, CDR1 MNHEY and CDR2 SMNVEV (reference sequence). The CDR3 here is CASSQISASSYNEQFF. The CDR3 coding sequence is TGTGCCAGCAGCCAAATCTCGGCGAGCTCCTACAATGAGCAGTTCTTC.

The V and J genes are TRBV19 and TRBJ1-1; D not resolved. The germline V gene has CDR1 LNHDA and CDR2 SQIVND (reference sequence). The length of the CDR3 is 14 residues. V shed 3 bases and J shed 4 bases, with 12 bases lying between them. The CDR3 loop is CASSIAQGGTEAFF. The CDR3 bases are TGTGCCAGTAGTATCGCCCAAGGTGGCACTGAAGCTTTCTTT.

The rearrangement joins TRBV30 to TRBJ2-7, with no clear D. The CDR3 spans 10 residues. Between the trimmed V and J ends, which lost 1 base and 5 bases, there was a span of 3 bases. Germline-derived CDR1 and CDR2 are GTSNPN and SVGIG (reference sequence). CDR3 DNA sequence: TGTGCCTGGAGTGACCACGAGCAGTACTTC. This codes for CAWSDHEQYF.

The chain is built from TRBV20-1 and TRBJ2-7; D is perhaps TRBD1 (5 bases). The germline V gene encodes CDR1 DFQATT and CDR2 SNEGSKA (reference sequence). Trimming removed 3 bases from V and 2 bases from J, with 14 bases in between. The CDR3 has 14 amino acids. The CDR3 region is CSARKTETAYEQYF. DNA for the CDR3: TGCAGTGCTAGGAAGACAGAGACAGCCTACGAGCAGTACTTC.

The rearrangement uses TRBV5-1 and TRBJ1-1; a possible D gene is TRBD1 (5 bases). Germline V gene lookup returns CDR1 SGHRS and CDR2 YFSETQ. The CDR3 is 14 amino acids. V dropped 2 bases and J dropped 0 bases, with 8 bases sitting between them. The CDR3 reads CASSFRDLNTEAFF. CDR3 bases: TGCGCCAGCAGCTTCCGGGACTTGAACACTGAAGCTTTCTTT.

The rearrangement links TRBV14 to TRBJ1-1, with D possibly being TRBD1 (6 bases). V was trimmed by 0 bases and J by 1 base, leaving 21 bases between them. Germline CDR1 and CDR2: SGHDN and FVKESK. There are 19 residues in the CDR3. CDR3 in amino acids: CASSQEVWTVVTPNTEAFF. The CDR3, as DNA: TGTGCCAGCAGCCAAGAAGTATGGACAGTGGTCACACCGAACACTGAAGCTTTCTTT. Looking up the rest from reference TRBV14 and TRBJ1-1 gives the full variable domain: EAGVTQFPSHSVIEKGQTVTLRCDPISGHDNLYWYRRVMGKEIKFLLHFVKESKQDESGMPNNRFLAERTGGTYSTLKVQPAELEDSGVYFCASSQEVWTVVTPNTEAFFGQGTRLTVV.

This chain links TRBV12-3 or TRBV12-4 with TRBJ1-5; D remains ambiguous. Between the trimmed V and J ends, which lost 0 bases and 6 bases, there was a span of 6 bases. CDR3 size: 13 residues. This CDR3 reads CASSLAPSQPQHF. The CDR3 DNA reads TGTGCCAGCAGTTTAGCCCCCAGTCAGCCCCAGCATTTT.